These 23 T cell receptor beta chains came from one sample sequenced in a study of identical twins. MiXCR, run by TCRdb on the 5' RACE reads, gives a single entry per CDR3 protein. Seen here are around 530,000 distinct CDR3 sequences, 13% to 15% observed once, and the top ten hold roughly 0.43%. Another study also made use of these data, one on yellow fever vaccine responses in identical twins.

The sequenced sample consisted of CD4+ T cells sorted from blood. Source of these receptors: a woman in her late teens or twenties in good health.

The CDR3 sequence: CASSHRTGRAGELFF. CDR3 sequence (DNA): TGTGCCAGCAGCCACCGTACTGGTCGTGCCGGGGAGCTGTTTTTT. The V and J genes are TRBV3-1 and TRBJ2-2; D remains ambiguous. CDR1 is LGHDT and CDR2 is YNNKEL in the germline V gene (reference sequence). This CDR3 spans 15 amino acids. V gave up 3 bases and J gave up 6 bases, with 14 bases separating them.

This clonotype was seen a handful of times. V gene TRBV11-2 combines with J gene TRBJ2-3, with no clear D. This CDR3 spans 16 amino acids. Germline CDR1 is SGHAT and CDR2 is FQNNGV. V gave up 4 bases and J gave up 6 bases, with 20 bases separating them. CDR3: CASSSTRLVSHDTQYF. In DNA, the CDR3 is TGTGCCAGCAGCTCGACCCGACTGGTTTCTCATGATACGCAGTATTTT.

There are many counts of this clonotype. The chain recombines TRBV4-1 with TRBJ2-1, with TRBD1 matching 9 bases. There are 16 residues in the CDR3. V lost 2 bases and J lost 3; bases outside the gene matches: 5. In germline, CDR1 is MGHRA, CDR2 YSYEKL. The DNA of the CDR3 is TGCGCCAGCAGCCAACAACCGACAGGGGGCTACAATGAGCAGTTCTTC. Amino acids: CASSQQPTGGYNEQFF.

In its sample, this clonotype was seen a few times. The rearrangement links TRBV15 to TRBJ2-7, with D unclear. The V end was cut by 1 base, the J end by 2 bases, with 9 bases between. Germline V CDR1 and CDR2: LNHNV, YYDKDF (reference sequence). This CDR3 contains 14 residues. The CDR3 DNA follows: TGTGCCACCAGCAGAGGCGGCCTAACCTACGAGCAGTACTTC. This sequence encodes CATSRGGLTYEQYF. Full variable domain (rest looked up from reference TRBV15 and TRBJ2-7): DAMVIQNPRYQVTQFGKPVTLSCSQTLNHNVMYWYQQKSSQAPKLLFHYYDKDFNNEADTPDNFQSRRPNTSFCFLDIRSPGLGDTAMYLCATSRGGLTYEQYFGPGTRLTVT.

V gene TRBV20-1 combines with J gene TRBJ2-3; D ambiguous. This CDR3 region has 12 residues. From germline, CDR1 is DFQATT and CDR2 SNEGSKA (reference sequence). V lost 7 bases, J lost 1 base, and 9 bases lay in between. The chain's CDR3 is CSGWPGTDTQYF. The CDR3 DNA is TGCAGTGGGTGGCCGGGCACAGATACGCAGTATTTT.

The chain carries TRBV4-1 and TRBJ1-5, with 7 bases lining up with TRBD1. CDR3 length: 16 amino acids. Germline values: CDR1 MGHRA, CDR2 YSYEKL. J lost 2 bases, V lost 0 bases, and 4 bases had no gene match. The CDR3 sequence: CASSQDAGGRNQPQHF. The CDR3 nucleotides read TGCGCCAGCAGCCAAGACGCAGGGGGACGCAATCAGCCCCAGCATTTT.

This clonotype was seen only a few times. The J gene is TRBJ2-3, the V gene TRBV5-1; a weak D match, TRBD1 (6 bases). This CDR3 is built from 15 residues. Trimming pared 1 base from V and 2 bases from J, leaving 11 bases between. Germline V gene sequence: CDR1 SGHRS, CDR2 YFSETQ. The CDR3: CASSLQGKDTDTQYF. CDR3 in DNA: TGCGCCAGCAGCTTGCAGGGGAAGGACACAGATACGCAGTATTTT.

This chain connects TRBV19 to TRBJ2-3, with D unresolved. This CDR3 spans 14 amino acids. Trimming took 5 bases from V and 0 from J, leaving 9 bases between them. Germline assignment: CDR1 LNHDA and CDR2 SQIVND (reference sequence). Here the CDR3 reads CASSSLPSTDTQYF. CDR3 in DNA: TGTGCCAGTAGTTCCCTGCCCAGCACAGATACGCAGTATTTT. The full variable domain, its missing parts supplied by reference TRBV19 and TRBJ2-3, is DGGITQSPKYLFRKEGQNVTLSCEQNLNHDAMYWYRQDPGQGLRLIYYSQIVNDFQKGDIAEGYSVSREKKESFPLTVTSAQKNPTAFYLCASSSLPSTDTQYFGPGTRLTVL.

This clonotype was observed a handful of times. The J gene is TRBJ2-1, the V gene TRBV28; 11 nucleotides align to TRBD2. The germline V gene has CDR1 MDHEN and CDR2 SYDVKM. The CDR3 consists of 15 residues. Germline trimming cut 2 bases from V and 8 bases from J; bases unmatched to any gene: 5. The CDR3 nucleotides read TGTGCCAGCAGTTTAGTAGCGGGGGGGCAGGATGAGCAGTTCTTC. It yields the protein CASSLVAGGQDEQFF.

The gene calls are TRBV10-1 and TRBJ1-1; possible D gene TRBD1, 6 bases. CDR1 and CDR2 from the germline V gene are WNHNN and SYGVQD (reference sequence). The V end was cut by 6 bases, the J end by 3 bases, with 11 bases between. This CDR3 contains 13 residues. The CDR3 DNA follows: TGCGCCAGCAGCGAGCCAGGGGACACTGAAGCTTTCTTT. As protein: CASSEPGDTEAFF.

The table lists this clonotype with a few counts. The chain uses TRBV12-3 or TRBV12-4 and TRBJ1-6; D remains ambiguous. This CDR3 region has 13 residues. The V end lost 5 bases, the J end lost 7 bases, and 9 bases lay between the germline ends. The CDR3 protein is CASSALENSPLHF. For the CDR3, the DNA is TGTGCCAGCAGTGCACTTGAGAATTCACCCCTCCACTTT.

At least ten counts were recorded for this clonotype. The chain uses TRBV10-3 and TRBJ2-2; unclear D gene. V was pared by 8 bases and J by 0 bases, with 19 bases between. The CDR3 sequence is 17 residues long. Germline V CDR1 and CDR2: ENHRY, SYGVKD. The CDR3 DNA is TGTGCCATCTCCCGGGTGTTCCGGAGCCCGAACACCGGGGAGCTGTTTTTT. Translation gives CAISRVFRSPNTGELFF.

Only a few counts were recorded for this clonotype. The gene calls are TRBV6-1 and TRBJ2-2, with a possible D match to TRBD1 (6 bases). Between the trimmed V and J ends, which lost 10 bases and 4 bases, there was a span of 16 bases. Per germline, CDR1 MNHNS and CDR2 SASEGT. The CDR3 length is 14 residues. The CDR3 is CANSLGAFTGELFF. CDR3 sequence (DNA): TGTGCCAACTCATTGGGGGCGTTCACCGGGGAGCTGTTTTTT.

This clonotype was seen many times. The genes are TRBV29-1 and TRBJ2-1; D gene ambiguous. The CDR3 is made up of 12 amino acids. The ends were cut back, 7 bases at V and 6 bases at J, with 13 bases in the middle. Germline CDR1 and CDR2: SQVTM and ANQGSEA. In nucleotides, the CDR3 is TGCAGCGCAATAATGGACCTCAATGAGCAGTTCTTC. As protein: CSAIMDLNEQFF.

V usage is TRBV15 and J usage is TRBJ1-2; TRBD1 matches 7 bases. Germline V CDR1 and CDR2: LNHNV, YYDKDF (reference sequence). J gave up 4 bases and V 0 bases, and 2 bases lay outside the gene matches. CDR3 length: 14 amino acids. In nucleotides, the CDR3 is TGTGCCACCAGCAGAGAAGGGGGCGGCTATGGCTACACCTTC. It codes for CATSREGGGYGYTF.

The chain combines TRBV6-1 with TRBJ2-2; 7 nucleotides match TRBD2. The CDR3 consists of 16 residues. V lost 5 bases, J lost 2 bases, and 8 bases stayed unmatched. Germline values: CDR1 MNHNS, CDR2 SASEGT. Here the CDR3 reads CASSPTPSGNTGELFF. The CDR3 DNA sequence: TGTGCCAGCAGTCCCACACCTAGCGGTAACACCGGGGAGCTGTTTTTT.

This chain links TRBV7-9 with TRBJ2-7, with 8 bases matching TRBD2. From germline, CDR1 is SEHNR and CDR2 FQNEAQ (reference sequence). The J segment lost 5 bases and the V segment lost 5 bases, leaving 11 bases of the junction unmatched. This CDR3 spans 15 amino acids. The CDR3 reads CASSPVPAGAHEQYF. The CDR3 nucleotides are TGTGCCAGCAGCCCCGTGCCAGCGGGAGCCCACGAGCAGTACTTC.

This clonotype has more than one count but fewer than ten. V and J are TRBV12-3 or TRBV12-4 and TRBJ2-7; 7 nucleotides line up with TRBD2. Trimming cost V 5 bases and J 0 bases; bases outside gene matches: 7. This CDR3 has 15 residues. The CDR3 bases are TGTGCCAGCAGTGCCTCAGCGGGAAGCTCCTACGAGCAGTACTTC. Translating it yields CASSASAGSSYEQYF.

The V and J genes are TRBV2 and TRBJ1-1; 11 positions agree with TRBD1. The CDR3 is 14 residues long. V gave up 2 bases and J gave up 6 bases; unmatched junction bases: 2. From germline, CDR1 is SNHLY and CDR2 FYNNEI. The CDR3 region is CASSEMGQGAEAFF. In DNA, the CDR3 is TGTGCCAGCAGTGAAATGGGACAGGGGGCTGAAGCTTTCTTT.

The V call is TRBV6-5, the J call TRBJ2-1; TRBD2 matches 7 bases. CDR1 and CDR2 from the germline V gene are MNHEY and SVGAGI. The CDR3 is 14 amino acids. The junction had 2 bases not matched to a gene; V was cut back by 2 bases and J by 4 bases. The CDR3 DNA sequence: TGTGCCAGCAGTTACGGGACTACTTACAATGAGCAGTTCTTC. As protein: CASSYGTTYNEQFF.

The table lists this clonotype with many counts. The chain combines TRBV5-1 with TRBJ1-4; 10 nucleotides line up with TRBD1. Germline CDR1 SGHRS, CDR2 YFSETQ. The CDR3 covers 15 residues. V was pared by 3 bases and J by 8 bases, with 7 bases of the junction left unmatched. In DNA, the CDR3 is TGCGCCAGCAGCTCAACCGGGACAGGGGCCGAAAAACTGTTTTTT. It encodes CASSSTGTGAEKLFF.

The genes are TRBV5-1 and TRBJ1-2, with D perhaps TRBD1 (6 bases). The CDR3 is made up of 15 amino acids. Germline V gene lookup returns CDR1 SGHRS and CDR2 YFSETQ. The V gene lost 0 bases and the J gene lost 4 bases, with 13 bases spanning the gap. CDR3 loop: CASSLGQEGLYGYTF. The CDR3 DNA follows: TGCGCCAGCAGCTTGGGACAGGAGGGGCTCTATGGCTACACCTTC.

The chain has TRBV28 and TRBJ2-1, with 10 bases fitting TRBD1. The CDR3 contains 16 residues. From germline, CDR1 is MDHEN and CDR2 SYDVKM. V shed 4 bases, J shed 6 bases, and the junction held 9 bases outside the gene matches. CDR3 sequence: CASSSPTTGGGNEQFF. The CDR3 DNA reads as TGTGCCAGCAGTTCCCCGACGACAGGGGGCGGCAATGAGCAGTTCTTC. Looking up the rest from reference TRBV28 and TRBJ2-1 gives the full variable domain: DVKVTQSSRYLVKRTGEKVFLECVQDMDHENMFWYRQDPGLGLRLIYFSYDVKMKEKGDIPEGYSVSREKKERFSLILESASTNQTSMYLCASSSPTTGGGNEQFFGPGTRLTVL.